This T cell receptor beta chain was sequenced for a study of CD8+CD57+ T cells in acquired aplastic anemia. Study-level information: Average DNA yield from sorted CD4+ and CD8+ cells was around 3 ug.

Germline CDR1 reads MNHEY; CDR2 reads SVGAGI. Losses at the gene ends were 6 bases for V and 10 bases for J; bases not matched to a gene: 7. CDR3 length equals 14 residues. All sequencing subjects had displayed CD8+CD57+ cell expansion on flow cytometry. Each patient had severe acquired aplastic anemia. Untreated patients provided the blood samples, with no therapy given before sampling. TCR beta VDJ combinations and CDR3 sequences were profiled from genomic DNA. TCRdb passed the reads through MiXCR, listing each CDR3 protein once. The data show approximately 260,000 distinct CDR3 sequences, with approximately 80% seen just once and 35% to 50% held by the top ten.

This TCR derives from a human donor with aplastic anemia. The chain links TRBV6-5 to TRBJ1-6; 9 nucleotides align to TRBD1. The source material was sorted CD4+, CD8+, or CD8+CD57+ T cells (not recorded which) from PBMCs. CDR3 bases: TGTGCCAGCAGGGGGACAGGGCGCGGATCACCCCTCCACTTT. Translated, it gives CASRGTGRGSPLHF.